Sequencing of this TCR beta chain was carried out in a study of blood T cells in healthy people across ages. The use of a sample-barcoded 5' primer and a J-beta primer mix characterized a second PCR of roughly 7 to 11 cycles. TCRdb used MiXCR to reprocess the 5' RACE reads, holding one entry per CDR3 protein. The table includes 1.4 million or so distinct CDR3 sequences, approximately 39% detected once. Broader study findings: Measured against age, TCR beta diversity per million T cells decreased in a roughly linear manner.

It was ten milliliters of peripheral blood that were drawn from each donor. Remarks on this clonotype: The target antigen is unknown.

The clonotype originates from a woman aged 18-35 years in good health. Sequencing used blood.

The CDR3 protein is CAISELAGGSGELFF. CDR3 sequence (DNA): TGTGCCATCAGTGAATTAGCTGGAGGATCCGGGGAGCTGTTTTTT. The V call is TRBV10-3, the J call TRBJ2-2, with TRBD2 as a possible D gene (5 bases). The CDR3 covers 15 residues. V lost 3 bases, J lost 6 bases, and 14 bases lay in between. From germline, CDR1 is ENHRY and CDR2 SYGVKD.